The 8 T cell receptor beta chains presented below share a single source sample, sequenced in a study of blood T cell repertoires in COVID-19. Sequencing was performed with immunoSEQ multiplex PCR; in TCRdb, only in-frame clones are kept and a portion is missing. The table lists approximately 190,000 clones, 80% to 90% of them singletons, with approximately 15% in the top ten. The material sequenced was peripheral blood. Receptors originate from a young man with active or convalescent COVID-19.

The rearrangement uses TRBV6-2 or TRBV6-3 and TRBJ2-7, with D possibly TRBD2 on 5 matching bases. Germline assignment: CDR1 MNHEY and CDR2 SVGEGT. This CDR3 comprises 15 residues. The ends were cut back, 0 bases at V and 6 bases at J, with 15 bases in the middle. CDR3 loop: CASSYSEEVSLEQYF. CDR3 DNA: TGTGCCAGCAGTTACTCGGAGGAGGTGTCCCTCGAGCAGTACTTC.

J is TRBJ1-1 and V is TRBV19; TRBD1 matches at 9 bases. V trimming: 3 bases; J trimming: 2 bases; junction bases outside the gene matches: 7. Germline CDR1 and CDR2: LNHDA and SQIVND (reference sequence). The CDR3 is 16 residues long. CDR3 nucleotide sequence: TGTGCCAGTAGTATCCCTACGGACAGGGGAAACACTGAAGCTTTCTTT. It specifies CASSIPTDRGNTEAFF.

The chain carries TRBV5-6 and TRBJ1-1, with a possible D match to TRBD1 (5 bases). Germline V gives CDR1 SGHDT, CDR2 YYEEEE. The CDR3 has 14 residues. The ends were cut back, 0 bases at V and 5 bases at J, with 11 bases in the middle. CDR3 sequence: CASSLGQGSTEAFF. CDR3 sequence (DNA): TGTGCCAGCAGCTTGGGGCAGGGTTCGACTGAAGCTTTCTTT.

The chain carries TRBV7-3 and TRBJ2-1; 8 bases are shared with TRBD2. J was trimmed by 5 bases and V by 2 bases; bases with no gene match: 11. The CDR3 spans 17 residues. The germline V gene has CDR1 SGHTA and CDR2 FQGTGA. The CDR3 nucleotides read TGTGCCAGCAGCTTAGGGAGCGGCGGGGGGTGGCACAATGAGCAGTTCTTC. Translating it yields CASSLGSGGGWHNEQFF.

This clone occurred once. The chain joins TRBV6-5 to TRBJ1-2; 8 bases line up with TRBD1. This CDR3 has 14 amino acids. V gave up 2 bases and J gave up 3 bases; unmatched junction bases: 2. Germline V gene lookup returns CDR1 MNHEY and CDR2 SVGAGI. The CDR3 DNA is TGTGCCAGCAGTTACCTGACAGGGGACTATGGCTACACCTTC. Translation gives CASSYLTGDYGYTF.

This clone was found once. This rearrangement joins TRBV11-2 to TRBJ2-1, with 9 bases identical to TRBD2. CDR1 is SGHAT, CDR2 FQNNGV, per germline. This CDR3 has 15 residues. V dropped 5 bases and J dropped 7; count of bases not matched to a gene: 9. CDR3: CASSLLAGAGNEQFF. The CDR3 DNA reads TGTGCCAGCAGCCTGTTAGCGGGAGCTGGAAATGAGCAGTTCTTC.

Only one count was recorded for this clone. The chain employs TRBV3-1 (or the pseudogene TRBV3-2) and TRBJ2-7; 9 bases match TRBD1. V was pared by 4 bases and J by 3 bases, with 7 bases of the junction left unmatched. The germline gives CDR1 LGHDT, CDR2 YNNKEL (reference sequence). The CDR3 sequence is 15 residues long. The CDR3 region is CASSPGQGSFYEQYV. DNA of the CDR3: TGTGCCAGCAGCCCCGGACAGGGGTCGTTCTACGAGCAGTACGTC.

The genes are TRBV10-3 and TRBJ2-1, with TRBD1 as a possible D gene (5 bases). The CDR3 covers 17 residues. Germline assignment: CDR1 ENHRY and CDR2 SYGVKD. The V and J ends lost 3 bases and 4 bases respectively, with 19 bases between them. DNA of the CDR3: TGTGCCATCAGTGACCCCACGGACAAGCCTTCGTACAATGAGCAGTTCTTC. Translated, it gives CAISDPTDKPSYNEQFF.